A selection of T cell receptor beta chains follows, all from one sample in a study of blood T cell repertoires in COVID-19. Sequenced by immunoSEQ multiplex PCR; TCRdb stores in-frame clones only, minus some. The table records over 100,000 clones, just under 90% of them present only once. Source material: peripheral blood. These receptors all come from a human donor in a cohort sampled during active COVID-19. Both conserved end residues are part of each CDR3. A D gene is named only where the DNA matches it firmly. Not all rows give a size; the values are once, few, many and, for expanded clones, a class.

abundance	v_gene	d_gene	j_gene	CDR3nt	CDR3aa
.	TRBV24-1	TRBD1	TRBJ2-7	TGTGCCACCAGTCCTCCCCCGGGACAGGGGGCCTACGAGCAGTACTTC	CATSPPPGQGAYEQYF
.	TRBV11-3	.	TRBJ2-1	TGTGCCAGCAGCCGTCTCGGGCAGGAGGGATACAATGAGCAGTTCTTC	CASSRLGQEGYNEQFF
once	TRBV6-1	TRBD1	TRBJ1-1	TGTGCCAGCAGTGAAGGGACAGGGGTTTGGACTGAAGCTTTCTTT	CASSEGTGVWTEAFF
.	TRBV28	TRBD1	TRBJ2-5	TGTGCCAGCAGTTTTACCGGGACAGGGCAAGAGACCCAGTACTTC	CASSFTGTGQETQYF
.	TRBV6-2/TRBV6-3	.	TRBJ2-5	TGTGCCAGCAGTTACGTGCTCGGGGACCAAGAGACCCAGTACTTC	CASSYVLGDQETQYF
.	TRBV10-3	.	TRBJ2-1	TGTGCCATCAGTGAGTCAGGACACCTGAGCTCCTACAATGAGCAGTTCTTC	CAISESGHLSSYNEQFF
.	TRBV7-2	.	TRBJ1-1	TGTGCCAGCAGCTTAGGCGGGGACACTGAAGCTTTCTTT	CASSLGGDTEAFF
.	TRBV7-9	.	TRBJ1-4	TGTGCCAGCAGCTTAGGTTTCAGGGAAAAACTGTTTTTT	CASSLGFREKLFF
few	TRBV27	TRBD1	TRBJ1-1	TGTGCCAGCAGTTTACGCCGACAGGGATGGACTTTCTTT	CASSLRRQGWTFF
.	TRBV19	.	TRBJ1-2	TGTGCCAGTAGTTATGACAGTAACTATGGCTACACCTTC	CASSYDSNYGYTF
.	TRBV7-2	TRBD2	TRBJ2-3	TGTGCCAGCAGCTTGCTAGCGGGAGGCACAGATACGCAGTATTTT	CASSLLAGGTDTQYF
.	TRBV6-5	.	TRBJ1-1	TGTGCCAGCAGGGGACAGAACACTGAAGCTTTCTTT	CASRGQNTEAFF
.	TRBV19	.	TRBJ1-1	TGTGCCAGTAGTACCTCCCAGGGAATGAACACTGAAGCTTTCTTT	CASSTSQGMNTEAFF
.	TRBV10-2	TRBD1	TRBJ2-2	TGCGCCAGCAGGGGGGCAGGGGGTACCGGGGAGCTGTTTTTT	CASRGAGGTGELFF
.	TRBV5-1	TRBD2	TRBJ2-3	TGCGCCAGCAGCCCCCGGGCTAGCGGGCCCACAGATACGCAGTATTTT	CASSPRASGPTDTQYF
.	TRBV4-3	.	TRBJ2-3	TGCGCCAGCAGCCACGAAGGAGCGGGCGGCACAGATACGCAGTATTTT	CASSHEGAGGTDTQYF
.	TRBV6-6	.	TRBJ1-2	TGTGCCAGCAGTTTCCGGGGGGCCGGCGGCTACACCTTC	CASSFRGAGGYTF
.	TRBV6-5	.	TRBJ2-6	TGTGCCAGCAGCGAGGGTGGGGCCAACGTCCTGACTTTC	CASSEGGANVLTF
.	TRBV7-6	TRBD2	TRBJ2-1	TGTGCCAGCAGCTTAGTTATTCAGGAGCTAGCGGGTTTATTCAATGAGCAGTTCTTC	CASSLVIQELAGLFNEQFF
.	TRBV5-1	.	TRBJ2-7	TGCGCCAGCAGCCTAAGCGGAGGGGTCTACGAGCAGTACTTC	CASSLSGGVYEQYF
few	TRBV18	.	TRBJ1-5	TGTGCCAGCTCACCAGACAGCTTGACAGCCTTCCAGCCCCAGCATTTT	CASSPDSLTAFQPQHF
.	TRBV11-3	.	TRBJ1-1	TGTGCCAGCAGCTTAGCCTGGAACACTGAAGCTTTCTTT	CASSLAWNTEAFF
.	TRBV4-1	TRBD1	TRBJ2-3	TGCGCCAGCAGCCAAGAGGGACAGGGAACAGATACGCAGTATTTT	CASSQEGQGTDTQYF
.	TRBV6-5	TRBD2	TRBJ2-1	TGTGCCAGCAGTTACTACGGGGGGGGCAGGGTAAGGGAGCAGTTCTTC	CASSYYGGGRVREQFF
.	TRBV5-1	.	TRBJ1-6	TGCGCCAGCAGCTTGGACCAGAATTCACCCCTCCACTTT	CASSLDQNSPLHF
.	TRBV5-1	.	TRBJ2-7	TGCGCCAGCAGCTTGGATAGGTGGGCGGGGAACTGCGAGCAGTACTTC	CASSLDRWAGNCEQYF
.	TRBV3-1/TRBV3-2	TRBD2	TRBJ2-5	TGTGCCAGCAGCCAAGGACTAGCGGAGACCCAGTACTTC	CASSQGLAETQYF
once	TRBV6-5	TRBD1	TRBJ2-5	TGTGCCAGCAGTTACTCGAGGACAGGGGGAGAGACCCAGTACTTC	CASSYSRTGGETQYF
.	TRBV12-3/TRBV12-4	TRBD1	TRBJ2-2	TGTGCCAGCAATCTTGACAGGGCCGGGGAGCTGTTTTTT	CASNLDRAGELFF
.	TRBV19	TRBD1	TRBJ2-7	TGTGCCAGTAGCCGACAGGGAGTAAAGGCCTACGAGCAGTACTTC	CASSRQGVKAYEQYF
.	TRBV28	TRBD2	TRBJ2-7	TGTGCCAGCAGTTTCAGCGGGAGTACGTCTTACGAGCAGTACTTC	CASSFSGSTSYEQYF
.	TRBV28	.	TRBJ1-3	TGTGCCAGCAGTGACCCCGGGGGGCAGGACACCATATATTTT	CASSDPGGQDTIYF
.	TRBV6-5	TRBD1	TRBJ1-6	TGTGCCAGCACCGACAGGGGGGGATCACCCCTCCACTTT	CASTDRGGSPLHF
.	TRBV7-2	TRBD2	TRBJ2-3	TGTGCCAGCAGCGCTCGACTAGCGGGAGGGACAGATACGCAGTATTTT	CASSARLAGGTDTQYF
.	TRBV5-1	TRBD2	TRBJ2-1	TGCGCCAGCGGGCTAGCGGGAAACACCTACAATGAGCAGTTCTTC	CASGLAGNTYNEQFF
.	TRBV4-2	TRBD1	TRBJ1-1	TGTGCCAGCAGCCCGATCAAGGCAACAGGGGGCCCTGAAGCTTTCTTT	CASSPIKATGGPEAFF
once	TRBV19	TRBD2	TRBJ2-1	TGTGCCAGTAGTATAGTCGGGCTAGCGGGAGTGATCGGAAAACAAAATGAGCAGTTCTTC	CASSIVGLAGVIGKQNEQFF
.	TRBV5-1	.	TRBJ2-1	TGCGCCAGCAGCCCGCCCTTGGGAACGGGGTACAATGAGCAGTTCTTC	CASSPPLGTGYNEQFF
.	TRBV4-2	TRBD2	TRBJ2-3	TGTGCCAGCAGCCAAGGGCAGCGGGGGGGCACAGATACGCAGTATTTT	CASSQGQRGGTDTQYF
.	TRBV24-1	.	TRBJ1-2	TGTGCCACCAGTGACCCGAGGACTCCGGCGAACGGCTACACCTTC	CATSDPRTPANGYTF
.	TRBV10-3	.	TRBJ2-1	TGTGCCATCAGTGGGGGACCCGGGGGTGAGCAGTTCTTC	CAISGGPGGEQFF
.	TRBV2	.	TRBJ1-5	TGTGCCAGCAGTGAGACGACAGAGAATCAGTCCCAGCATTTT	CASSETTENQSQHF
.	TRBV4-1	TRBD1	TRBJ1-2	TGCGCCAGCAGCCGTCGATCCGGGACAGGGTATGGCTACACCTTC	CASSRRSGTGYGYTF
.	TRBV5-4	TRBD2	TRBJ2-1	TGTGCCAGCAGCTCGGGAGGTGGCGGGGACTACAATGAGCAGTTCTTC	CASSSGGGGDYNEQFF
.	TRBV5-4	TRBD2	TRBJ2-5	TGTGCCAGCAGCTCCCCTAGCGGTCAAGAGACCCAGTACTTC	CASSSPSGQETQYF
.	TRBV6-5	TRBD1	TRBJ1-1	TGTGCCAGCAGTTACTCGTCAACAGGGGATATGACTGAAGCTTTCTTT	CASSYSSTGDMTEAFF
.	TRBV7-3	TRBD2	TRBJ2-1	TGTGCCAGCAGCCGAGCGCCGGGGGGTGAGCAGTTCTTC	CASSRAPGGEQFF
.	TRBV6-5	.	TRBJ2-1	TGTGCCAGCAGTCGAGAAGTTCCCCGCGGTAATGAGCAGTTCTTC	CASSREVPRGNEQFF
.	TRBV4-1	TRBD2	TRBJ2-7	TGCGCCAGCAGCCACCTAGCGGGAGGGATAGGACTCAGCTCCTACGAGCAGTACTTC	CASSHLAGGIGLSSYEQYF
.	TRBV10-3	TRBD2	TRBJ2-7	TGTGCCATCCGGAGCCCCGGGACTAGTTCCGAGCAGTACTTC	CAIRSPGTSSEQYF
.	TRBV5-1	.	TRBJ2-2	TGCGCCAGCAGCTTGGACGGGAACACCGGGGAGCTGTTTTTT	CASSLDGNTGELFF
.	TRBV2	.	TRBJ2-7	TGTGCCAGCAGTGTTAGGAGGGACTACGAGCAGTACTTC	CASSVRRDYEQYF